Sequencing of this T cell receptor (beta chain) was carried out in a study of monozygotic twins with inflammatory bowel disease. Study conclusions and caveats: The data did not back a single strong IBD-associated clonotype or signal. Especially with disease activity, IBD patients had fewer clonotypes in common with others than healthy twins did.

Germline-derived CDR1 and CDR2 are MGHRA and YSYEKL. The CDR3 has 14 amino acids. About this clonotype itself: Its matching antigen is unknown.

Blood samples measuring roughly 2.3 ml were taken per donor. The template-switching step introduced UMIs that carried a 6-nucleotide sample barcode. TCRdb reworked the 5' RACE reads into one entry per CDR3 protein, no DNA. Recorded here are around 380,000 distinct CDR3 sequences; the top ten clones represent less than 2.5%. This sequence joins TRBV4-1 and TRBJ2-7; the D call of TRBD1 rests on TCRdb alone, since no DNA is present to check it. The sample comprised blood. The origin of this receptor is a human donor with ulcerative colitis or Crohn's disease, or a healthy co-twin of an affected twin (not recorded which). This CDR3 reads CASSQGDSSYEQYF.